A selection of T cell receptor beta chains follows, all from one sample in a study of cytomegalovirus exposure and HLA in healthy donors. Method: immunoSEQ multiplex PCR; TCRdb's copy keeps in-frame clones and lacks some. The sample holds approximately 160,000 clones; approximately 80% are singletons and the top ten take 4.5% to 6%. Sequencing was carried out using PBMCs. These receptors came from a young man in good health and CMV-seropositive. Each CDR3 is given without its conserved first and last residue.

V	J	CDR3
TRBV19	TRBJ1-5	ASSKREANQPQH
TRBV11-2	TRBJ2-7	ASSLSGQGSYEQY
TRBV25-1	TRBJ2-7	ASGGNTYEQY
TRBV5-8	TRBJ1-6	ASSPTGDNSPLH
TRBV19	TRBJ1-2	ASSLDLNYGYT
TRBV19	TRBJ2-7	ASSIDRGLPYEQY
TRBV5-4	TRBJ1-5	ASSLGGTEGVPQH
TRBV19	TRBJ1-2	ASSFGQGVDGYT
TRBV7-9	TRBJ2-1	ASSPPPRFGNEQF
TRBV7-2	NA	ASSPPSGGLIEQY
TRBV27	TRBJ2-1	ASSYPGLAGGSYNEQF
TRBV19	TRBJ1-2	ASSRASNYGYT
TRBV11-2	TRBJ2-7	ASSPRSGGYLSYEQY
TRBV6-1	TRBJ2-7	ASSEPGYEQY
TRBV20-1	TRBJ2-7	SAPQGYEQY
TRBV6-1	TRBJ2-3	ASSHSGSGADTQY
TRBV6-5	TRBJ1-3	ASRPGTALMSTIY
TRBV5-1	TRBJ1-3	ASSLAYEGRRGVAGNTIY
TRBV21-1	TRBJ1-5	ASSNRGGQVEGPQH
TRBV28	TRBJ2-1	ASSFLSGAINEQF
TRBV21-1	TRBJ2-7	ASTDPGREKYEQY
TRBV6-6	TRBJ2-3	ASSPGREADTQY
TRBV5-4	TRBJ2-7	ASSLGGEVLAGPFYEQY
TRBV10-2	TRBJ2-1	ASSVAGGSGEQF
TRBV27	TRBJ2-7	ASSKSGLYEQY
TRBV5-1	TRBJ2-3	ASSLGRLDTQY
TRBV6-1	TRBJ2-7	ASQAGQGSSYEQY
TRBV7-9	TRBJ2-3	ASSLAAGGPDTQY
TRBV2	TRBJ1-6	ASSADGGVPLH
TRBV9	TRBJ2-7	ASSVASSYEQY
TRBV7-9	TRBJ2-3	ASSSDRVEDTQY
TRBV5-1	TRBJ1-4	ASSRRAGVNEKLF
TRBV7-9	TRBJ1-4	SSSPVGASEKLF
TRBV2	TRBJ2-7	ASSEAPGASGIRRREQY
TRBV4-2	TRBJ2-3	ASSPEEAPTRLAGGPGTDTQY
TRBV6-5	TRBJ1-1	ASSYSLGAEAF
TRBV20-1	TRBJ1-2	RADRDGYT
TRBV7-7	TRBJ1-3	ASSPSSGNTIY
TRBV9	TRBJ2-7	ASSVGDTSYEQY
TRBV5-1	TRBJ2-3	ASSYRTTRTDTQY
TRBV6-4	TRBJ1-5	ASSLVQPQH
TRBV5-1	TRBJ2-3	ASSLRDRGADTQY
TRBV11-2	TRBJ2-1	ASSRRGQGANEQF
TRBV10-1	TRBJ2-1	ASSEGTRGSDEQF
TRBV21-1	TRBJ1-2	ASSTLCQGGGNNYGYT
TRBV7-9	TRBJ1-1	ASSLGPGVRPTEAF
TRBV10-1	TRBJ2-5	ASSDGTGDWTQY
TRBV19	TRBJ1-1	ASSSPGIQNTEAF
TRBV30	TRBJ2-7	AWSVETGAYEQY
TRBV19	TRBJ1-1	ASTRTGIGDEAF
TRBV28	TRBJ2-3	ASSFRGADTQY